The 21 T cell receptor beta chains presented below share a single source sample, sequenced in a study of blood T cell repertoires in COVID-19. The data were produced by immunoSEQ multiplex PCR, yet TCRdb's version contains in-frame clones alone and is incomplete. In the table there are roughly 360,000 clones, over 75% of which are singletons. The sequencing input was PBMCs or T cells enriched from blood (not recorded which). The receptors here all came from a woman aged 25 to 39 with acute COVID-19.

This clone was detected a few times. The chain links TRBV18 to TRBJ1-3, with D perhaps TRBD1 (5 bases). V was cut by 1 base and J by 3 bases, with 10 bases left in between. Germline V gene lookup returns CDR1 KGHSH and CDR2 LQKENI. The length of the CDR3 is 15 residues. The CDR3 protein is CASSPQGIDGNTIYF. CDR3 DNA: TGTGCCAGCTCACCACAGGGGATCGATGGAAACACCATATATTTT.

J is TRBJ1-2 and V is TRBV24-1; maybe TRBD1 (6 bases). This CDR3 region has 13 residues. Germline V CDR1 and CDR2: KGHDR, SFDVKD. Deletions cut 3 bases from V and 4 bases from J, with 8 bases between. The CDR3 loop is CATSDRTAYGYTF. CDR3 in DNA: TGTGCCACCAGTGATCGGACAGCCTATGGCTACACCTTC.

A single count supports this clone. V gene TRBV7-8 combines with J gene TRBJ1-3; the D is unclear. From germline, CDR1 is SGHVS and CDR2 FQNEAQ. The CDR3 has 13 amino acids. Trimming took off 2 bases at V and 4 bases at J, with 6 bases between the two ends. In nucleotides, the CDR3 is TGTGCCAGCAGCTTAAGCGGGGGAAACACCATATATTTT. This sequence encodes CASSLSGGNTIYF.

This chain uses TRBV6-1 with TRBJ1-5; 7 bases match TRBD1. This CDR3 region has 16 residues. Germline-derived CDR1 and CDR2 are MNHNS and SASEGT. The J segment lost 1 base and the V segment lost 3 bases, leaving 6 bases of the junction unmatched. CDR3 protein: CASSDPQGSSNQPQHF. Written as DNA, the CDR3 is TGTGCCAGCAGTGATCCACAGGGGTCGAGCAATCAGCCCCAGCATTTT.

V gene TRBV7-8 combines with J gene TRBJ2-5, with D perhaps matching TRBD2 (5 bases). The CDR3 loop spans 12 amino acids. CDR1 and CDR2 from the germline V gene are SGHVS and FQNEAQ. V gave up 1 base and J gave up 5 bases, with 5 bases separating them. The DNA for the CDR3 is TGTGCCAGCAGCTTAGAGCGGGAGACCCAGTACTTC. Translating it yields CASSLERETQYF.

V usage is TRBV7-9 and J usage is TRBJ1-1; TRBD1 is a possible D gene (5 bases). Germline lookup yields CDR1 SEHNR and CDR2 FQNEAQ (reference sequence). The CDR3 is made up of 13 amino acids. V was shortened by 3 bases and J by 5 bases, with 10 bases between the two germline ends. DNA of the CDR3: TGTGCCAGCAGCTTTCAGGGTTCTACTGAAGCTTTCTTT. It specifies CASSFQGSTEAFF.

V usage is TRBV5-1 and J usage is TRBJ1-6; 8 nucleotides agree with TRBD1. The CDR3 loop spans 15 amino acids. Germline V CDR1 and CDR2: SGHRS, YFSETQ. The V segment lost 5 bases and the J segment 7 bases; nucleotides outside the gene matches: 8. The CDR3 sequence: CASRVPGQENSPLHF. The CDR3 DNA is TGCGCCAGCAGGGTCCCGGGACAGGAAAATTCACCCCTCCACTTT.

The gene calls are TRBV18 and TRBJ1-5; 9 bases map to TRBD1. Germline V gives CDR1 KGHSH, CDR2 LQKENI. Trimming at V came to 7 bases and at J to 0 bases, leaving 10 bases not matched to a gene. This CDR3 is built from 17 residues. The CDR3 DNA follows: TGTGCCAGCTTACTAGGACAGGGGCCATATAGCAATCAGCCCCAGCATTTT. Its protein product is CASLLGQGPYSNQPQHF.

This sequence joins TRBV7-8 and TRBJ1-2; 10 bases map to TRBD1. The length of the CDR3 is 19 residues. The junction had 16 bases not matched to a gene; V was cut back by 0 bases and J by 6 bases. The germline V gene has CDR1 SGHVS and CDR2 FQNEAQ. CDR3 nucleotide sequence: TGTGCCAGCAGCTTAGCGTCCCCCGGGACAGGGGACCTGGGGGATGGCTACACCTTC. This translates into CASSLASPGTGDLGDGYTF.

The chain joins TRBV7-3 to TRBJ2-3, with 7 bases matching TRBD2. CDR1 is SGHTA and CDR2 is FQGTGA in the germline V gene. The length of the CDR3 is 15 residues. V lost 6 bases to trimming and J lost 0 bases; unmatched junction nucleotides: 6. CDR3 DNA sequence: TGTGCCAGCAGTATGGTAGCGGGTAGCACAGATACGCAGTATTTT. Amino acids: CASSMVAGSTDTQYF.

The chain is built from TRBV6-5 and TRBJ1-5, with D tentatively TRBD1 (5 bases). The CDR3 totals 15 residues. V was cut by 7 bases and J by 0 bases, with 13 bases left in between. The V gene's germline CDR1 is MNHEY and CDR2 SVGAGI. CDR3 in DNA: TGTGCCAGCATGCCTGGGGGGAATAGCAATCAGCCCCAGCATTTT. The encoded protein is CASMPGGNSNQPQHF.

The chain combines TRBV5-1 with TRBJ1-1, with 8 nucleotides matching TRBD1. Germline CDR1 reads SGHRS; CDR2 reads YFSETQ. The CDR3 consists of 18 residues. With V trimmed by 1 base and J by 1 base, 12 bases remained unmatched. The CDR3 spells CASSLWILGTGTNTEAFF. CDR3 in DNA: TGCGCCAGCAGCTTGTGGATCTTGGGGACAGGAACGAACACTGAAGCTTTCTTT. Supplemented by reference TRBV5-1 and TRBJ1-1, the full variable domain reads KAGVTQTPRYLIKTRGQQVTLSCSPISGHRSVSWYQQTPGQGLQFLFEYFSETQRNKGNFPGRFSGRQFSNSRSEMNVSTLELGDSALYLCASSLWILGTGTNTEAFFGQGTRLTVV.

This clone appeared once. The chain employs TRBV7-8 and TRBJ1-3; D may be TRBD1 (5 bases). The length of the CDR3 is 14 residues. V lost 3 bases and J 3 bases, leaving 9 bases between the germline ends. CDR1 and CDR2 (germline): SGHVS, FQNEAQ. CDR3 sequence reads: CASSFMGGGNTIYF. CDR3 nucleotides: TGTGCCAGCAGCTTCATGGGGGGTGGAAACACCATATATTTT.

CDR3 sequence reads: CASTPAGLALTGELFF. For the CDR3, the DNA is TGTGCCAGCACCCCAGCGGGACTAGCTTTAACCGGGGAGCTGTTTTTT. The chain joins TRBV7-2 to TRBJ2-2; 9 bases line up with TRBD2. CDR1 and CDR2 from the germline V gene are SGHTA and FQGNSA. V lost 7 bases to trimming and J lost 5 bases; unmatched junction nucleotides: 11. The CDR3 loop spans 16 amino acids.

The CDR3 sequence is CASSSPVDTGRDNNEQFF. In DNA, the CDR3 is TGTGCCAGCAGCTCGCCGGTCGATACGGGACGGGACAACAATGAGCAGTTCTTC. The chain uses TRBV7-6 and TRBJ2-1, with D perhaps TRBD1 (6 bases). The germline V gene encodes CDR1 SGHVS and CDR2 FNYEAQ. The CDR3 length is 18 residues. V lost 4 bases to trimming and J lost 5 bases, with 24 bases between them.

This CDR3 is CASSRTMQPQHF. In nucleotides, the CDR3 is TGTGCCAGCAGTCGCACAATGCAGCCCCAGCATTTT. This chain uses TRBV12-3 or TRBV12-4 with TRBJ1-5; no firm D call. The CDR3 is made up of 12 amino acids. The V end lost 5 bases, the J end lost 7 bases, and 9 bases lay between the germline ends.

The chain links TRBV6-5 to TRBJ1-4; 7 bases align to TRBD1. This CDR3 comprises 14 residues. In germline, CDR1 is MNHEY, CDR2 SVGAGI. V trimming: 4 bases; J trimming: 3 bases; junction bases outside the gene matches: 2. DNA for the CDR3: TGTGCCAGCAGTTCGGGACAGTCTAATGAAAAACTGTTTTTT. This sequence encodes CASSSGQSNEKLFF.

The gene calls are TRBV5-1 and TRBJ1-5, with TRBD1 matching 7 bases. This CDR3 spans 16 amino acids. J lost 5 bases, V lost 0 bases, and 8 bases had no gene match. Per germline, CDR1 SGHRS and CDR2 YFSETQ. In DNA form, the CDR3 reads TGCGCCAGCAGCTTGGGGGCAACAGGGGAAGATCAGCCCCAGCATTTT. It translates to CASSLGATGEDQPQHF.

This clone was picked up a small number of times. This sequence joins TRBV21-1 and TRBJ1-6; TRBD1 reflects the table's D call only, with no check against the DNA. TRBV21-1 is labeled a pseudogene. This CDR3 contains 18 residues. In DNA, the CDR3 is TGTGCCAGCAGACAAGAGGGACAGGGAGAGTTTTTTCGGTCACCCCTCCACTTT. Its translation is CASRQEGQGEFFRSPLHF.

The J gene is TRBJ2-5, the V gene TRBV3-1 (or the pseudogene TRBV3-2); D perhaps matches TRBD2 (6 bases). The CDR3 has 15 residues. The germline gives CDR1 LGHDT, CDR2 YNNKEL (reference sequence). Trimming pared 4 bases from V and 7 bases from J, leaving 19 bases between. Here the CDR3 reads CASSPHDGAGGTQYF. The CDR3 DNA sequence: TGTGCCAGCAGCCCACATGACGGAGCGGGTGGGACCCAGTACTTC.

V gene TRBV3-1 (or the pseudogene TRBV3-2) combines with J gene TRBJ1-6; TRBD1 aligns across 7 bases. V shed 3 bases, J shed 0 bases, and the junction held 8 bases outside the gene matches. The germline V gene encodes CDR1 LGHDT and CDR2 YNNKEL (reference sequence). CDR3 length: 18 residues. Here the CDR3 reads CASSQTRQGSSYNSPLHF. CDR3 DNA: TGTGCCAGCAGCCAGACCCGACAGGGTAGCTCCTATAATTCACCCCTCCACTTT.